This T cell receptor (beta chain) was observed in a study of shared clonotypes between healthy human individuals. The CDR3 covers 16 residues. Germline CDR1 is KGHSH and CDR2 is LQKENI. V lost 0 bases, J lost 2 bases, and 13 bases lay in between. TCRdb keeps only in-frame clones here, not all; method: immunoSEQ multiplex PCR. This table holds about 2.4 million clones, 93% found once. Input material: naive CD4+ T cells from PBMCs. As to subset: CD45RA+ positively selected. The V gene is TRBV18, the J gene TRBJ1-1; maybe TRBD1 (6 bases). This receptor was obtained from a man aged 18 to 29 in good health. Some clones in this sample may be carry-over from other donors' samples. The CDR3: CASSPPGGGTNTEAFF. CDR3 nucleotide sequence: TGTGCCAGCTCACCACCGGGAGGGGGAACCAACACTGAAGCTTTCTTT.